A selection of T cell receptor beta chains follows, all from one sample in a study of control samples from healthy donors and cancer patients. The assay was immunoSEQ multiplex PCR, and TCRdb's table has in-frame clones only and misses some. The table records about 190,000 clones, about 90% of them present only once. Sequencing input: blood. These receptors all stem from a man in his thirties or forties in good health. Both conserved end residues are part of each CDR3. A D gene is named only where the DNA matches it firmly. Size values are once, few and many counts, or a class for expanded clones, and some rows have none.

cdr3_nt,cdr3_aa,d_call,v_call,clone_size,j_call
TGCGCCAGCAGCTTTGGGTGGGACACCGGGGAGCTGTTTTTT,CASSFGWDTGELFF,-,TRBV5-1,-,TRBJ2-2
TGTGCCAGCCGACCGAGCGGGACAGGGGGCTATGGCTACACCTTC,CASRPSGTGGYGYTF,TRBD1,TRBV6-5,-,TRBJ1-2
TGCGCCAGCAGTGCTAGCGGAAGCTCCTACAATGAGCAGTTCTTC,CASSASGSSYNEQFF,TRBD2,TRBV10-2,-,TRBJ2-1
TGTGCCAGCAGTGAAGCAGGCAGGAGCAATCAGCCCCAGCATTTT,CASSEAGRSNQPQHF,-,TRBV6-1,-,TRBJ1-5
TGTGCCAGCAGACCCTACACGGGGGGAAAGTCACCCCTCCACTTT,CASRPYTGGKSPLHF,-,TRBV27,-,TRBJ1-6
TGCAGCGTTGCCAGGAGCGGGCTAGAGCAGTACTTC,CSVARSGLEQYF,-,TRBV29-1,-,TRBJ2-7
TGTGCTAGTGGTTTGCGGGGGAGCACAGATACGCAGTATTTT,CASGLRGSTDTQYF,-,TRBV12-5,-,TRBJ2-3
TGTGCCAGCAGCACGGGACCTTCTGCGGGTCAGTACTTC,CASSTGPSAGQYF,-,TRBV7-3,few,TRBJ2-4
TGTGCCAGCAGCGGCCAGGGGGCATGGAATTCACCCCTCCACTTT,CASSGQGAWNSPLHF,TRBD1,TRBV9,-,TRBJ1-6
TGTGCCACAAGCAGGGACACCTCCTCTGGGGCCAACGTCCTGACTTTC,CATSRDTSSGANVLTF,-,TRBV19,-,TRBJ2-6
TGTGCCTGGAGTGTACTAGCGGGATACGAGCAGTACTTC,CAWSVLAGYEQYF,TRBD2,TRBV30,-,TRBJ2-7
TGTGCCTCAATGGTGATAGGGGGCGCGTTCGGAACTGAAGCTTTCTTT,CASMVIGGAFGTEAFF,TRBD1,TRBV19,-,TRBJ1-1
TGTGCCAGCAGTTCGGAGCTAGCGGGGGGAAACAATGAGCAGTTCTTC,CASSSELAGGNNEQFF,TRBD2,TRBV6-5,-,TRBJ2-1
TGTGCCAGCAGTTCCCAGGGGGCTAGGCAGCCCCAGCATTTT,CASSSQGARQPQHF,TRBD1,TRBV27,once,TRBJ1-5
TGTGCCAGTAGTGACGGGACAGGGGGCCCCTACAATGAGCAGTTCTTC,CASSDGTGGPYNEQFF,TRBD1,TRBV19,-,TRBJ2-1
TGTGCCAGCAGTCGGGACTTCTCCGGCTATGGCTACACCTTC,CASSRDFSGYGYTF,-,TRBV6-5,-,TRBJ1-2
TGTGCCAGCTCACCCCTCGCGACAGGGCGGACCGGGGAGCTGTTTTTT,CASSPLATGRTGELFF,TRBD1,TRBV18,-,TRBJ2-2
TGTGCCAGCAGCTTCGACTACGAGCAGTACTTC,CASSFDYEQYF,-,TRBV11-2,-,TRBJ2-7
TGTGCCATCAAGGGACAGGGCCCTTACAATGAGCAGTTCTTC,CAIKGQGPYNEQFF,TRBD1,TRBV10-3,-,TRBJ2-1
TGCGCCAGCAGCTTGGGTTCGGCTCTTCGGGAGACCCAGTACTTC,CASSLGSALRETQYF,-,TRBV5-1,-,TRBJ2-5
TGTGCCAGCCGGAACGGCGCACCCTACAATGAGCAGTTCTTC,CASRNGAPYNEQFF,-,TRBV7-9,-,TRBJ2-1
TGTGCCAGCAGCGTGGAAGGGAACTCCGATCAGCCCCAGCATTTT,CASSVEGNSDQPQHF,-,TRBV9,-,TRBJ1-5